Below are 27 T cell receptor beta chains sequenced from a single sample in a study of OX40 agonist ivuxolimab in advanced cancers. Produced via immunoSEQ multiplex PCR; TCRdb's table is partial and in-frame only. The sample gives some 85,000 clones, around 87% of which show up once; over 0.2% is in the top ten. The sequenced sample was CD4+ or CD8+ T cells sorted from blood, obtained in a trial of the OX40 agonist ivuxolimab. The receptors were gathered from an adult with an advanced solid tumor such as melanoma, head and neck, liver or kidney cancer.

The gene calls are TRBV29-1 and TRBJ2-7; 11 bases are shared with TRBD2. The CDR3 is made up of 20 amino acids. Germline V gene lookup returns CDR1 SQVTM and CDR2 ANQGSEA. V dropped 4 bases and J dropped 3; count of bases not matched to a gene: 23. CDR3 nucleotide sequence: TGCAGCGTTGTTATTCCAACTAGCGGGAGCGAGGAAATGACTTTCTACGAGCAGTACTTC. It specifies CSVVIPTSGSEEMTFYEQYF.

The chain recombines TRBV11-3 with TRBJ2-5, with D possibly TRBD2 on 6 matching bases. This CDR3 has 14 amino acids. CDR1 is SGHNT and CDR2 is YENEEA in the germline V gene. V dropped 4 bases and J dropped 5 bases, with 14 bases sitting between them. CDR3: CASSSHLGGETQYF. CDR3 DNA: TGTGCCAGCAGCTCCCACCTAGGAGGGGAGACCCAGTACTTC. Variable domain in full (rest from reference TRBV11-3 and TRBJ2-5): EAGVVQSPRYKIIEKKQPVAFWCNPISGHNTLYWYLQNLGQGPELLIRYENEEAVDDSQLPKDRFSAERLKGVDSTLKIQPAELGDSAVYLCASSSHLGGETQYFGPGTRLLVL.

The chain couples TRBV6-5 to TRBJ1-2; D ambiguous. V shed 6 bases and J shed 8 bases, with 16 bases lying between them. CDR1 MNHEY and CDR2 SVGAGI come from the germline V gene. The CDR3 contains 13 residues. The CDR3, as DNA: TGTGCCAGCAGCCCGACGCAGACGTGGGGCTACACCTTC. Amino acids: CASSPTQTWGYTF.

This chain connects TRBV5-1 to TRBJ1-4, with 8 bases that match TRBD1. The trim removed 4 bases at V and 0 bases at J, leaving 5 bases unmatched. This CDR3 spans 16 amino acids. Germline V gives CDR1 SGHRS, CDR2 YFSETQ. As DNA, the CDR3 is TGCGCCAGCAGCGTGACAGGGGCGACAACTAATGAAAAACTGTTTTTT. This sequence encodes CASSVTGATTNEKLFF. Looking up the rest from reference TRBV5-1 and TRBJ1-4 gives the full variable domain: KAGVTQTPRYLIKTRGQQVTLSCSPISGHRSVSWYQQTPGQGLQFLFEYFSETQRNKGNFPGRFSGRQFSNSRSEMNVSTLELGDSALYLCASSVTGATTNEKLFFGSGTQLSVL.

V and J are TRBV6-6 and TRBJ1-5, with D perhaps matching TRBD1 (5 bases). The CDR3 has 15 amino acids. V lost 5 bases and J 3 bases, leaving 14 bases between the germline ends. Germline values: CDR1 MNHNY, CDR2 SVGAGI (reference sequence). CDR3 sequence: CASSPMAGPNQPQHF. The CDR3 bases are TGTGCCAGCAGTCCTATGGCAGGGCCCAATCAGCCCCAGCATTTT.

The chain combines TRBV5-1 with TRBJ2-1; perhaps TRBD2 as D (6 bases). Germline CDR1 is SGHRS and CDR2 is YFSETQ. The CDR3 length is 17 residues. V was cut by 2 bases and J by 4 bases, with 19 bases left in between. CDR3 region: CASSFFIGTGDYNEQFF. The CDR3, as DNA: TGCGCCAGCAGCTTTTTTATTGGGACTGGGGATTACAATGAGCAGTTCTTC.

V gene TRBV29-1 combines with J gene TRBJ2-1; D might be TRBD1 (5 bases). The length of the CDR3 is 13 residues. Per germline, CDR1 SQVTM and CDR2 ANQGSEA. V dropped 8 bases and J dropped 4 bases, with 15 bases sitting between them. The CDR3: CSFGASIYNEQFF. CDR3 nucleotides: TGCAGCTTTGGGGCTAGTATTTACAATGAGCAGTTCTTC.

This sequence joins TRBV21-1 and TRBJ2-7. TRBV21-1 is a pseudogene segment. The length of the CDR3 is 19 residues. The CDR3 sequence is CASTISEVNRAQRSHEQYF. DNA of the CDR3: TGTGCCAGCACTATAAGTGAAGTCAACCGGGCCCAAAGATCCCACGAGCAGTACTTC.

The J gene is TRBJ2-1, the V gene TRBV5-1; D gene uncertain. From germline, CDR1 is SGHRS and CDR2 YFSETQ. This CDR3 contains 15 residues. Trimming pared 1 base from V and 8 bases from J, leaving 16 bases between. DNA for the CDR3: TGCGCCAGCAGCTTGTTACCAAAATCTGGGGATGAGCAGTTCTTC. Its protein product is CASSLLPKSGDEQFF.

The genes are TRBV4-1 and TRBJ1-6, with 8 bases identical to TRBD1. The V gene end was trimmed by 4 bases and the J gene end by 7 bases; junction bases not matched to a gene: 9. The V gene's germline CDR1 is MGHRA and CDR2 YSYEKL. The CDR3 is made up of 16 amino acids. CDR3 residues: CASSRAGQGSNSPLHF. The DNA of the CDR3 is TGCGCCAGCAGCCGAGCTGGACAGGGCTCCAATTCACCCCTCCACTTT.

V and J are TRBV18 and TRBJ2-5, with 7 positions matching TRBD2. J lost 4 bases, V lost 0 bases, and 5 bases had no gene match. Germline loops: CDR1 KGHSH, CDR2 LQKENI. This CDR3 region has 15 residues. The CDR3 bases are TGTGCCAGCTCACCACCGAGTTCTAGCGGAGAGACCCAGTACTTC. Its protein product is CASSPPSSSGETQYF.

The genes are TRBV19 and TRBJ1-5, with 10 bases that match TRBD1. Trimming took 7 bases from V and 11 from J; bases not matched to a gene: 11. CDR1 and CDR2 from the germline V gene are LNHDA and SQIVND (reference sequence). The CDR3 is made up of 14 amino acids. CDR3 loop: CASTRTGGPSAQHF. CDR3 nucleotides: TGTGCCAGTACCCGGACAGGGGGGCCTTCGGCCCAGCATTTT.

This chain links TRBV28 with TRBJ2-7; D possibly corresponds to TRBD1 (5 bases). V lost 10 bases and J 5 bases, leaving 18 bases between the germline ends. There are 13 residues in the CDR3. Per the germline V gene, CDR1 is MDHEN and CDR2 is SYDVKM. CDR3 protein: CATTRSGRDEQYF. The CDR3 DNA is TGTGCCACAACCCGGTCCGGCAGGGACGAGCAGTACTTC.

This chain joins TRBV10-2 and TRBJ1-2; D remains unclear. The CDR3 runs to 14 residues. Trimming stripped 4 bases from V and 1 base from J, with 10 bases between. Germline-derived CDR1 and CDR2 are WSHSY and SAAADI. CDR3 amino acids: CASSVRALNYGYTF. CDR3 nucleotide sequence: TGCGCCAGCAGTGTTCGCGCTCTTAACTATGGCTACACCTTC.

This chain connects TRBV6-1 to TRBJ2-4, with TRBD1 matching over 7 bases. Germline trimming cut 2 bases from V and 0 bases from J; bases unmatched to any gene: 4. Germline assignment: CDR1 MNHNS and CDR2 SASEGT. CDR3 length: 16 amino acids. The CDR3 is CASSESRQGAKNIQYF. For the CDR3, the DNA is TGTGCCAGCAGTGAATCCCGACAGGGAGCCAAAAACATTCAGTACTTC.

Only a few counts were recorded for this clone. This rearrangement joins TRBV9 to TRBJ1-1; no firm D call. The CDR3 loop spans 13 amino acids. V lost 0 bases and J lost 4, with 7 bases in between. Germline CDR1 reads SGDLS; CDR2 reads YYNGEE. DNA of the CDR3: TGTGCCAGCAGCGTAGACCTTGCCACTGAAGCTTTCTTT. This codes for CASSVDLATEAFF.

This chain links TRBV5-1 with TRBJ2-1; perhaps TRBD1 as D (6 bases). V lost 0 bases and J lost 3, with 10 bases in between. The CDR3 is 15 amino acids. Germline CDR1 and CDR2: SGHRS and YFSETQ. The CDR3 here is CASSLVGADYNEQFF. The CDR3 nucleotides read TGCGCCAGCAGCTTGGTGGGGGCAGACTACAATGAGCAGTTCTTC.

The V and J genes are TRBV5-1 and TRBJ2-5; TRBD1 aligns across 10 bases. CDR3 length: 16 amino acids. With V trimmed by 4 bases and J by 5 bases, 11 bases remained unmatched. Germline V lookup: CDR1 SGHRS, CDR2 YFSETQ. CDR3 bases: TGCGCCAGCAGCGCCCTGGCTGGACAGGGGGGGGAGACCCAGTACTTC. It codes for CASSALAGQGGETQYF.

The gene calls are TRBV6-6 and TRBJ2-7, with 10 bases that match TRBD2. The CDR3 length is 16 residues. V lost 6 bases to trimming and J lost 2 bases; unmatched junction nucleotides: 10. The V gene's germline CDR1 is MNHNY and CDR2 SVGAGI (reference sequence). In DNA, the CDR3 is TGTGCCAGCAGAGAGCGGACTAGCGGTTTTACCTACGAGCAGTACTTC. Residues: CASRERTSGFTYEQYF.

The chain recombines TRBV27 with TRBJ1-2; D is possibly TRBD1 (5 bases). This CDR3 has 14 amino acids. Germline CDR1 and CDR2: MNHEY and SMNVEV (reference sequence). Trimming removed 5 bases from V and 7 bases from J, with 17 bases in between. CDR3 in DNA: TGTGCCAGCAGTGGTCAGGGCTATTCTGGTGGCTACACCTTC. It yields the protein CASSGQGYSGGYTF.

The chain couples TRBV18 to TRBJ2-1; TRBD2 matches at 10 bases. The CDR3 consists of 17 residues. V dropped 3 bases and J dropped 9; count of bases not matched to a gene: 14. Germline V gene lookup returns CDR1 KGHSH and CDR2 LQKENI. DNA of the CDR3: TGTGCCAGCTCACCTCCTGCACAGCGGGAGGGAGGGGGTGAGCAGTTCTTC. Protein product: CASSPPAQREGGGEQFF. The whole variable domain, remainder taken from reference TRBV18 and TRBJ2-1, is NAGVMQNPRHLVRRRGQEARLRCSPMKGHSHVYWYRQLPEEGLKFMVYLQKENIIDESGMPKERFSAEFPKEGPSILRIQQVVRGDSAAYFCASSPPAQREGGGEQFFGPGTRLTVL.

Here the CDR3 reads CASSLSLFPGQDYGYTF. The CDR3 DNA reads TGTGCCAGCAGTTTATCACTATTCCCGGGACAGGACTATGGCTACACCTTC. The chain employs TRBV27 and TRBJ1-2; TRBD1 matches 8 bases. V was pared by 0 bases and J by 3 bases, with 9 bases of the junction left unmatched. CDR1 is MNHEY and CDR2 is SMNVEV in the germline V gene (reference sequence). CDR3 length: 17 amino acids.

This chain joins TRBV20-1 and TRBJ2-5, with D unresolved. Trimming left V 5 bases short and J 5 bases short, with 9 bases between. Germline V gives CDR1 DFQATT, CDR2 SNEGSKA (reference sequence). The length of the CDR3 is 11 residues. CDR3: CSAGKRETQYF. CDR3 DNA sequence: TGCAGTGCTGGGAAAAGGGAGACCCAGTACTTC.

This chain joins TRBV27 and TRBJ1-1; the D gene is possibly TRBD1 (5 bases). Germline values: CDR1 MNHEY, CDR2 SMNVEV (reference sequence). The CDR3 covers 14 residues. The V end was cut by 3 bases, the J end by 5 bases, with 13 bases between. The CDR3 is CASSLAGRRTEAFF. In DNA, the CDR3 is TGTGCCAGCAGTTTGGCAGGGAGACGGACTGAAGCTTTCTTT.

CDR3 in DNA: TGTGCCAGCAGTGGCTTGTTTACAGATAAATATTATGGCTACACCTTC. It yields the protein CASSGLFTDKYYGYTF. The V and J genes are TRBV2 and TRBJ1-2; D unclear. The length of the CDR3 is 16 residues. V was pared by 4 bases and J by 5 bases, with 20 bases between. CDR1 and CDR2 (germline): SNHLY, FYNNEI. Supplemented by reference TRBV2 and TRBJ1-2, the full variable domain reads EPEVTQTPSHQVTQMGQEVILRCVPISNHLYFYWYRQILGQKVEFLVSFYNNEISEKSEIFDDQFSVERPDGSNFTLKIRSTKLEDSAMYFCASSGLFTDKYYGYTFGSGTRLTVV.

This chain uses TRBV5-1 with TRBJ2-1, with a tentative D call TRBD2 (5 bases). In germline, CDR1 is SGHRS, CDR2 YFSETQ. The CDR3 contains 16 residues. Trimming cost V 0 bases and J 0 bases, with 10 bases left between them. The CDR3 bases are TGCGCCAGCAGCTTGGTGACGGGAAGCTCCTACAATGAGCAGTTCTTC. Translated: CASSLVTGSSYNEQFF.

V and J are TRBV6-5 and TRBJ1-1; a weak D match, TRBD1 (5 bases). CDR3 length equals 14 residues. V lost 1 base to trimming and J lost 2 bases, with 8 bases between them. Germline assignment: CDR1 MNHEY and CDR2 SVGAGI. CDR3 sequence reads: CASSYLQANTEAFF. The CDR3 coding sequence is TGTGCCAGCAGTTACTTACAGGCAAACACTGAAGCTTTCTTT.